Listed below are T cell receptor beta chains from one sample, sequenced in a study of T cell responses to AZD1222 COVID-19 vaccine. Data came from immunoSEQ multiplex PCR; TCRdb stores just in-frame clones and leaves some out. The sample consists of some 130,000 clones, 85% to 95% of them appearing once. The specimen was peripheral blood, collected 28 days after the second AZD1222 dose. These receptors all stem from an adult who received the AZD1222 COVID-19 vaccine. Both conserved end residues are part of each CDR3. D genes are given only for firm matches. Part of the rows lack a size; the others show once, few, many or a class for expanded clones.

clone_size	j_call	v_call	d_call	cdr3_aa	cdr3_nt
-	TRBJ1-5	TRBV13	-	CASSLGDQPQHF	TGTGCCAGCAGCTTAGGGGATCAGCCCCAGCATTTT
-	TRBJ1-2	TRBV7-2	TRBD1	CASSFQGAGGYTF	TGTGCCAGCAGTTTTCAGGGGGCAGGAGGCTACACCTTC
-	TRBJ1-3	TRBV6-6	-	CASSYKGVENTIYF	TGTGCCAGCAGTTACAAAGGGGTTGAAAACACCATATATTTT
-	TRBJ1-2	TRBV7-9	-	CASSLDNYGYTF	TGTGCCAGCAGCTTAGATAACTATGGCTACACCTTC
-	TRBJ2-2	TRBV13	TRBD1	CASSGWGTGGPGELFF	TGTGCCAGCAGCGGATGGGGGACAGGGGGGCCCGGGGAGCTGTTTTTT
-	TRBJ2-1	TRBV6-6	-	CASRNYGSSSYNEQFF	TGTGCCAGCAGAAACTACGGTAGCAGCTCCTACAATGAGCAGTTCTTC
-	TRBJ2-7	TRBV27	TRBD1	CASSWSTGLHEQYF	TGTGCCAGCAGTTGGTCGACAGGGTTGCACGAGCAGTACTTC
-	TRBJ2-7	TRBV18	TRBD1	CASSPYGGQSIYEQYF	TGTGCCAGCTCCCCATATGGGGGACAGAGCATCTACGAGCAGTACTTC
-	TRBJ1-1	TRBV23-1	-	CASSQIRVNTEAFF	TGCGCCAGCAGTCAAATTCGCGTGAACACTGAAGCTTTCTTT
-	TRBJ1-3	TRBV3-1/TRBV3-2	-	CASSQTNSGNTIYF	TGTGCCAGCAGTCAGACCAACTCTGGAAACACCATATATTTT
once	TRBJ2-7	TRBV10-3	-	CAISESRTAGAYEQYF	TGTGCCATCAGTGAGTCACGGACAGCTGGGGCCTACGAGCAGTACTTC
few	TRBJ1-4	TRBV5-5	-	CASSLVGANEKLFF	TGTGCCAGCAGCTTGGTGGGAGCTAATGAAAAACTGTTTTTT
-	TRBJ2-3	TRBV5-1	TRBD1	CASSLGVMTGPPDTQYF	TGCGCCAGCAGCCTGGGGGTTATGACAGGGCCACCAGATACGCAGTATTTT
-	TRBJ1-5	TRBV28	-	CASSFHQPQHF	TGTGCCAGCAGTTTTCATCAGCCCCAGCATTTT
-	TRBJ1-4	TRBV28	-	CASSSGLDNEKLFF	TGTGCCAGCAGCTCCGGGTTAGACAATGAAAAACTGTTTTTT
-	TRBJ1-2	TRBV11-2	TRBD1	CASSSHNRGRVFGYTF	TGTGCCAGCAGCTCCCATAACAGGGGGCGAGTATTTGGCTACACCTTC
-	TRBJ1-2	TRBV12-3/TRBV12-4	-	CASSLSNYGYTF	TGTGCCAGCAGTTTAAGCAACTATGGCTACACCTTC
-	TRBJ1-5	TRBV6-5	-	CASSSINQPQHF	TGTGCCAGCAGTTCGATCAATCAGCCCCAGCATTTT
-	TRBJ1-1	TRBV5-4	-	CASSSPPGGQKNTEAFF	TGTGCCAGCAGCTCACCCCCGGGCGGACAGAAGAACACTGAAGCTTTCTTT
-	TRBJ1-2	TRBV2	-	CASSVGQGNGYTF	TGTGCCAGCAGTGTCGGGCAGGGAAATGGCTACACCTTC
-	TRBJ1-6	TRBV9	-	CASRGDGNNSPLHF	TGTGCCAGCAGGGGGGACGGAAATAATTCACCCCTCCACTTT
-	TRBJ2-1	TRBV3-1/TRBV3-2	-	CASSQPGNEQFF	TGTGCCAGCAGCCAACCAGGGAATGAGCAGTTCTTC
few	TRBJ1-6	TRBV5-5	-	CASSLAAGYNSPLHF	TGTGCCAGCAGCTTGGCAGCAGGCTATAATTCACCCCTCCACTTT
-	TRBJ1-1	TRBV27	-	CASSFDHFGASEAFF	TGTGCCAGCAGCTTTGACCATTTCGGGGCCTCGGAAGCTTTCTTT
-	TRBJ1-5	TRBV12-3/TRBV12-4	-	CASSSGYQPQHF	TGTGCCAGCAGTTCAGGGTATCAGCCCCAGCATTTT
-	TRBJ2-5	TRBV7-9	TRBD2	CASSLGRAGGETQYF	TGTGCCAGCAGCTTAGGTCGGGCGGGAGGGGAGACCCAGTACTTC
few	TRBJ2-2	TRBV7-2	TRBD1	CASSLGQGPGELFF	TGTGCCAGCAGCTTGGGACAGGGTCCCGGGGAGCTGTTTTTT
-	TRBJ1-5	TRBV6-1	-	CASSESIYSNQPQHF	TGTGCCAGCAGTGAAAGTATATATAGCAATCAGCCCCAGCATTTT
-	TRBJ1-1	TRBV28	-	CASSNRVRATEAFF	TGTGCCAGCTCAAACAGGGTTAGGGCCACTGAAGCTTTCTTT
-	TRBJ2-2	TRBV6-5	TRBD2	CASNSGGINTGELFF	TGTGCCAGCAATAGCGGGGGGATCAACACCGGGGAGCTGTTTTTT
-	TRBJ1-1	TRBV9	-	CASSSGPANTEAFF	TGTGCCAGCAGCTCCGGGCCCGCGAACACTGAAGCTTTCTTT
-	TRBJ1-1	TRBV13	-	CASSRENTEAFF	TGTGCCAGCAGCAGAGAGAACACTGAAGCTTTCTTT
-	TRBJ2-7	TRBV7-2	TRBD2	CASSLSSGGLRDF	TGTGCCAGCAGCTTAAGTAGCGGGGGGCTAAGGGACTTC
few	TRBJ2-2	TRBV4-3	-	CASSPQGGYAGELFF	TGCGCCAGCAGCCCGCAGGGAGGATATGCCGGGGAGCTGTTTTTT
-	TRBJ1-1	TRBV24-1	-	CATSDRNTEAFF	TGTGCCACCAGTGATAGGAACACTGAAGCTTTCTTT
-	TRBJ2-7	TRBV5-5	-	CASSLALSEQYF	TGTGCCAGCAGCTTGGCCCTCTCCGAGCAGTACTTC
-	TRBJ2-7	TRBV20-1	-	CSASTYEQYF	TGCAGTGCTTCTACCTACGAGCAGTACTTC
once	TRBJ1-5	TRBV2	TRBD1	CASRPTGLWIQPQHF	TGTGCCAGCAGGCCGACAGGGTTGTGGATTCAGCCCCAGCATTTT
once	TRBJ1-3	TRBV7-3	TRBD1	CASSPRGPVGNTIYF	TGTGCCAGCAGCCCAAGGGGGCCCGTTGGAAACACCATATATTTT
once	TRBJ2-1	TRBV3-1/TRBV3-2	TRBD2	CASSHHSNPGLDNEQFF	TGTGCCAGCAGCCACCACAGCAACCCGGGACTAGACAATGAGCAGTTCTTC
-	TRBJ1-6	TRBV11-2	-	CASSIGSNNSPLHF	TGTGCCAGCAGCATAGGGTCCAATAATTCACCCCTCCACTTT
-	TRBJ1-2	TRBV5-6	TRBD1	CASSSNGQGVYYGYTF	TGTGCCAGCAGTTCGAACGGACAGGGGGTATACTATGGCTACACCTTC
-	TRBJ2-2	TRBV9	TRBD2	CASSIFSSTREAGELFF	TGTGCCAGCAGCATATTCTCTAGCACCCGGGAGGCCGGGGAGCTGTTTTTT
-	TRBJ1-1	TRBV6-6	-	CASGGQNTEAFF	TGTGCCAGCGGGGGACAGAACACTGAAGCTTTCTTT
-	TRBJ1-2	TRBV11-2	TRBD1	CASRQFGTGVHYGYTF	TGTGCCAGCCGACAATTCGGGACAGGGGTCCACTATGGCTACACCTTC
-	TRBJ1-6	TRBV6-6	-	CASSSTVNSPLHF	TGTGCCAGCAGTTCTACGGTTAATTCACCCCTCCACTTT
-	TRBJ2-3	TRBV5-4	TRBD2	CASSQRGLTDTQYF	TGTGCCAGCAGCCAGCGGGGCCTCACAGATACGCAGTATTTT
-	TRBJ1-1	TRBV13	-	CASSSRGEDRNTEAFF	TGTGCCAGCAGCTCCCGGGGTGAGGACAGGAACACTGAAGCTTTCTTT
-	TRBJ1-2	TRBV7-2	TRBD1	CASSTAQGNYGYTF	TGTGCCAGCAGCACGGCACAGGGGAACTATGGCTACACCTTC
once	TRBJ1-4	TRBV6-5	-	CASSYWGLPNEKLFF	TGTGCCAGCAGTTACTGGGGACTACCTAATGAAAAACTGTTTTTT
once	TRBJ1-6	TRBV11-2	-	CASSFTGWESPLHF	TGTGCCAGCAGCTTTACAGGGTGGGAATCACCCCTCCACTTT
-	TRBJ1-2	TRBV6-2/TRBV6-3	-	CASSPPGDYGYTF	TGTGCCAGCAGTCCCCCCGGGGACTATGGCTACACCTTC
-	TRBJ1-3	TRBV27	-	CASRAVPGNTIYF	TGTGCCAGCAGAGCAGTTCCGGGAAACACCATATATTTT
-	TRBJ1-1	TRBV30	-	CAWGRPFGGMNTEAFF	TGTGCCTGGGGCAGACCCTTTGGGGGCATGAACACTGAAGCTTTCTTT
-	TRBJ1-3	TRBV5-1	TRBD1	CASSSYGTGGGNTIYF	TGCGCCAGCAGCTCGTACGGGACAGGTGGAGGAAACACCATATATTTT